This T cell receptor beta chain was documented in a study of OX40 agonist ivuxolimab in advanced cancers. Looking at the study overall: Participants averaged roughly 57 years of age (range 23 to 79) and were roughly 83% male.

The table came from immunoSEQ multiplex PCR; TCRdb's copy has only in-frame clones and leaves some out. The sample consists of approximately 69,000 clones, more than 70% of them appearing once. In germline, CDR1 is MDHEN, CDR2 SYDVKM. V dropped 3 bases and J dropped 0 bases, with 10 bases sitting between them. The CDR3 runs to 15 residues. The V call is TRBV28, the J call TRBJ2-3, with D possibly being TRBD2 (6 bases). The sequences come from CD4+ or CD8+ T cells sorted from blood, collected in a trial of the OX40 agonist ivuxolimab. The sequence was collected from an adult with an advanced solid tumor such as melanoma, head and neck, liver or kidney cancer. CDR3 sequence: CASSLARGSTDTQYF. As DNA, the CDR3 is TGTGCCAGCAGTTTGGCGCGGGGCAGCACAGATACGCAGTATTTT.